This TCR beta chain was sequenced in a study of T cell responses to AZD1222 COVID-19 vaccine. V lost 3 bases and J lost 0, with 15 bases in between. The CDR3 covers 17 residues. Germline V lookup: CDR1 SGHNT, CDR2 YENEEA. Study-level points and caveats: When two AZD1222 doses had been given, Spike-specific TCR breadth and depth rose. Most donors were white British, females outnumbered males, and clonal diversity was possibly underestimated. Close to half of spike-specific TCRs reportedly recognize unmutated variant regions. Repertoires were obtained solely post-peak T cell response.

This clone turned up a few times. Its cognate antigen is unknown. Generated by immunoSEQ multiplex PCR, the TCRdb table keeps only in-frame clones and is missing some. The data show 250,000 to 300,000 clones, with around 93% seen just once and 0.55% held by the top ten. Here the sequenced sample was peripheral blood, taken 28 days after the second AZD1222 dose. This chain links TRBV11-3 with TRBJ1-3; no clear D. This clonotype was obtained from an adult who received the AZD1222 COVID-19 vaccine. The CDR3 reads CASSLNRFTLSGNTIYF. CDR3 in DNA: TGTGCCAGCAGCTTGAATCGGTTTACCCTCTCTGGAAACACCATATATTTT.